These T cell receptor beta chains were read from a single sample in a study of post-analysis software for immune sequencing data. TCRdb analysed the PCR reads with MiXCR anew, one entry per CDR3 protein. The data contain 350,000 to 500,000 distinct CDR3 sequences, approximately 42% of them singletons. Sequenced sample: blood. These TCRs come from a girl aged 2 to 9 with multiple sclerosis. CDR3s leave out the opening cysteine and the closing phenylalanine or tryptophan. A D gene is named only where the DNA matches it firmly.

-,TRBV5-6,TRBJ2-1,ASSSIRQAPTGNEQF
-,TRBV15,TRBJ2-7,ATSSRIDIGGGADEQY
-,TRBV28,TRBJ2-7,ASSSPGLYGQY
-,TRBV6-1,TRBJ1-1,ASSDPGEGVVNTEAF
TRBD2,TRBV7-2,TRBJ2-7,ASSLAPSGGANEQY
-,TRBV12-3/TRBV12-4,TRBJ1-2,ASSLLNRASGGYT
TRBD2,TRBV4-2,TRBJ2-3,ASSLLGELAKSTDTQY
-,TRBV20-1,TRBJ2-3,SASGLADTQY
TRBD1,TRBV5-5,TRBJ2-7,ASSLEGQGTYEQY
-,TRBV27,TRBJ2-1,ASSLSAGDEQF
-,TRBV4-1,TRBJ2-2,ASSQLQETGELF
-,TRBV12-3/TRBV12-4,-,ATPPETQY
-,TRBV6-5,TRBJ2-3,ASSYSSWLAGTDTQY
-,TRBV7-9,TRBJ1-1,ASSLGRAPEAF
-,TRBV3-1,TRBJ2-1,ASSQVSPAYNEQF
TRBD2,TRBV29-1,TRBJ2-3,SSALAGSTDTQY
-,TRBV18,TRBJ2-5,ASSPGLNNEQY
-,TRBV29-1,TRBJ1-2,SVEDRGGGNRYT
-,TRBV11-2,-,ASSPDSRGRRETQY
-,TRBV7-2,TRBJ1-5,ASSLTGLSSQPQH
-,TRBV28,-,ASRFGGRETQY
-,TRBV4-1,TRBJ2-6,ASSQGRETLIISGANVLT
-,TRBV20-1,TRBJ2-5,SARDFRGWYQETQY
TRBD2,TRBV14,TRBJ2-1,ASSYIGREQTISYNEQF
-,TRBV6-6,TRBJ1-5,ASSPGPNQPQH
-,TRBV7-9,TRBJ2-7,ASSFRGDYEQY
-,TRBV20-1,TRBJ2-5,SVPGRETQY
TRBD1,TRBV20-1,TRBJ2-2,SSTHDRGGTGELF
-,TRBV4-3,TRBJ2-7,ASSQYRGYEQY
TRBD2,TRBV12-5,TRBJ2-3,ASGLPRLAGGADTQY
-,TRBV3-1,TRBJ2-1,ASSPDRPYNEQF
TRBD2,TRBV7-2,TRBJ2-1,ASSSGGFSYNEQF
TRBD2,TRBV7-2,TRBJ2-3,ASSLRGGHRTDTQY
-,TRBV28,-,ASSLWGTSYEQY
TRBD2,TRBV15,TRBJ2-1,ATEISGGAYNEQF
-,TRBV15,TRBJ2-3,ATSRPGFTDTQY
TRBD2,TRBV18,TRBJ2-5,ASSPIGAGEAETQY
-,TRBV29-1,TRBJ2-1,SVEGGTRSYNEQF
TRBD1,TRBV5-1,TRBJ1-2,ATRQGLYGYT
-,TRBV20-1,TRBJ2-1,SATGSSLYNEQF
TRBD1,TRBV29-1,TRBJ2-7,SVWTGTHIYEQY